This T cell receptor (beta chain) emerged from a study of OX40 agonist ivuxolimab in advanced cancers. Using immunoSEQ multiplex PCR, the repertoire was profiled, and TCRdb retains in-frame clones only, with some absent. The table lists some 60,000 clones, roughly nine tenths of them singletons. This CDR3 is 14 amino acids long. The germline V gene encodes CDR1 LGHNA and CDR2 YNFKEQ. With 1 base removed from V and 6 bases from J, the gap between germline ends came to 13 bases. The genes are TRBV4-2 and TRBJ2-7, with a weak D call TRBD2 (6 bases). Sequencing used CD4+ or CD8+ T cells sorted from blood, obtained in a trial of the OX40 agonist ivuxolimab. The origin of this receptor is an adult with an advanced solid tumor such as melanoma, head and neck, liver or kidney cancer. CDR3 region: CASSQGIGSPEQYF. The CDR3 DNA follows: TGTGCCAGCAGCCAAGGGATCGGGAGTCCCGAGCAGTACTTC.